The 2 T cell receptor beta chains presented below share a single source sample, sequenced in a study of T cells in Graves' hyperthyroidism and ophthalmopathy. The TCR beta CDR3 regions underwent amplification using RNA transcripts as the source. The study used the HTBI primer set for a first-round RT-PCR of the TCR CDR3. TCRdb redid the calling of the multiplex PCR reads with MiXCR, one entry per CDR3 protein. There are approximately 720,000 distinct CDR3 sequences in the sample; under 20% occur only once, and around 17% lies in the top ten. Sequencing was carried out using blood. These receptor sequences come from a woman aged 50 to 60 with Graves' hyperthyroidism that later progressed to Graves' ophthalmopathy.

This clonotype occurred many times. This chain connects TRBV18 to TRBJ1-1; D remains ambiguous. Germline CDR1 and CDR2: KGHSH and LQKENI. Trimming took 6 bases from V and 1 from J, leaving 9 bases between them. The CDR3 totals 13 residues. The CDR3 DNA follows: TGTGCCAGCTCGCCAGACGAGAACACTGAAGCTTTCTTT. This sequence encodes CASSPDENTEAFF. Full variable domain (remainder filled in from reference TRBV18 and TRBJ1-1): NAGVMQNPRHLVRRRGQEARLRCSPMKGHSHVYWYRQLPEEGLKFMVYLQKENIIDESGMPKERFSAEFPKEGPSILRIQQVVRGDSAAYFCASSPDENTEAFFGQGTRLTVV.

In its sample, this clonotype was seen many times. The CDR3 region has the DNA TGTGCCAGCAGCCAACTTCCGAGGGGACCTAGGGGCGGCTACACCTTC. Protein: CASSQLPRGPRGGYTF. This rearrangement joins TRBV3-1 to TRBJ1-2; D perhaps matches TRBD1 (5 bases). Trimming removed 2 bases from V and 8 bases from J, with 21 bases in between. The CDR3 is made up of 16 amino acids. Germline V gene sequence: CDR1 LGHDT, CDR2 YNNKEL (reference sequence).